The sequence of this TCR beta chain was determined in a study of OX40 agonist ivuxolimab in advanced cancers. Some clones are missing from TCRdb's copy, which holds only in-frame ones; the method was immunoSEQ multiplex PCR. The repertoire holds around 86,000 clones, with about four fifths as singletons. The CDR3 is made up of 15 amino acids. CDR1 MDHEN and CDR2 SYDVKM come from the germline V gene. With 7 bases clipped from V and 6 bases from J, the junction kept 6 bases outside the gene matches. The chain combines TRBV28 with TRBJ2-1, with 13 bases identical to TRBD2. The sequence was obtained from an adult with an advanced solid tumor such as melanoma, head and neck, liver or kidney cancer. Sequencing used CD4+ or CD8+ T cells sorted from blood, obtained in a trial of the OX40 agonist ivuxolimab. The CDR3 region is CASNPGLAGRNEQFF. Written as DNA, the CDR3 is TGTGCCAGCAACCCGGGACTAGCGGGGCGCAATGAGCAGTTCTTC.